This is a list of T cell receptor beta chains from one sample in a study of lymphopenia after photon versus proton radiotherapy. The repertoire was sequenced with immunoSEQ multiplex PCR; TCRdb's copy has only in-frame clones and lacks some. The table records some 42,000 clones, over 80% of them present only once. This specimen was peripheral blood, taken from a patient treated with proton-based radiotherapy. These receptors all come from a woman between 70 and 85 years old with pancreatic cancer. CDR3s include the opening cysteine and the closing phenylalanine or tryptophan. The D gene is left open where the match is weak. The size field is filled for only some rows; it gives once, few, many or a size class.

d_call	clone_size	v_call	j_call	cdr3_aa	cdr3_nt
.	.	TRBV20-1	TRBJ2-5	CSARDQETQYF	TGCAGTGCTAGAGATCAAGAGACCCAGTACTTC
.	once	TRBV5-1	TRBJ2-5	CASSLAREKETQYF	TGCGCCAGCAGCTTGGCCCGGGAGAAAGAGACCCAGTACTTC
TRBD1	.	TRBV28	TRBJ1-5	CASSSGQGLSNQPQHF	TGTGCCAGCAGTTCCGGACAGGGCTTAAGCAATCAGCCCCAGCATTTT
.	once	TRBV6-5	TRBJ1-1	CASSTWGDTEAFF	TGTGCCAGCAGTACCTGGGGGGATACTGAAGCTTTCTTT
.	.	TRBV20-1	TRBJ1-2	CSAPSDWGYTF	TGCAGTGCCCCATCGGACTGGGGCTACACCTTC
TRBD1	.	TRBV27	TRBJ2-6	CASRRQGFRNFSGANVLTF	TGTGCCAGCAGGAGACAGGGATTTCGTAACTTCTCTGGGGCCAACGTCCTGACTTTC
TRBD1	few	TRBV7-9	TRBJ1-5	CASSRGQGSLEDQPQHF	TGTGCCAGCAGCCGGGGACAGGGGAGTCTTGAAGATCAGCCCCAGCATTTT
TRBD1	few	TRBV11-3	TRBJ2-6	CASSGGGTGYFGANVLTF	TGTGCCAGCAGTGGAGGGGGGACAGGGTACTTTGGGGCCAACGTCCTGACTTTC
.	.	TRBV4-3	TRBJ2-2	CASSSRLGNTGELFF	TGCGCCAGCAGCTCCCGACTGGGGAACACCGGGGAGCTGTTTTTT
TRBD2	few	TRBV4-1	TRBJ2-2	CASSQEEMRGGRAGTGELFF	TGCGCCAGCAGCCAAGAGGAGATGCGGGGCGGGAGGGCCGGTACCGGGGAGCTGTTTTTT
.	.	TRBV28	TRBJ2-1	CASSLPTGIGSYNEQFF	TGTGCCAGCAGTTTACCTACAGGAATAGGCTCCTACAATGAGCAGTTCTTC
.	.	TRBV19	TRBJ1-5	CASSLGADQPQHF	TGTGCCAGTAGCTTGGGGGCCGATCAGCCCCAGCATTTT
TRBD1	.	TRBV4-3	TRBJ1-5	CASSQEPAWTGGSQPQHF	TGCGCCAGCAGCCAAGAGCCAGCATGGACAGGGGGCAGTCAGCCCCAGCATTTT
.	.	TRBV28	TRBJ2-6	CASSPSQGLSGANVLTF	TGTGCCAGCAGCCCTTCACAGGGACTGTCTGGGGCCAACGTCCTGACTTTC
TRBD1	.	TRBV18	TRBJ1-4	CASSQDRAELFF	TGTGCCAGCTCCCAGGACAGGGCGGAACTGTTTTTT
TRBD1	once	TRBV2	TRBJ2-3	CASSLPTGDVGDTQYF	TGTGCCAGCTCCCTCCCTACAGGGGACGTGGGAGATACGCAGTATTTT
.	.	TRBV12-5	TRBJ2-3	CASGLGPGDTQYF	TGTGCTAGTGGTTTGGGGCCAGGGGATACGCAGTATTTT
TRBD1	.	TRBV7-3	TRBJ1-4	CASSLIRGTGYEKLFF	TGTGCCAGCAGCTTAATTCGAGGGACAGGTTATGAAAAACTGTTTTTT
TRBD1	.	TRBV7-6	TRBJ2-7	CASSLEGTGLYEQYF	TGTGCCAGCAGCTTAGAGGGGACAGGTCTCTACGAGCAGTACTTC
.	.	TRBV11-2	TRBJ2-7	CASSGGQSYEQYF	TGTGCCAGCAGCGGCGGACAATCCTACGAGCAGTACTTC
.	.	TRBV19	TRBJ1-2	CASTNQGLYYGYTF	TGTGCCAGTACTAATCAGGGGTTGTACTATGGCTACACCTTC
.	.	TRBV18	TRBJ2-3	CASSPQRVSTDTQYF	TGTGCCAGCTCACCCCAGCGGGTCTCCACAGATACGCAGTATTTT
.	.	TRBV12-5	TRBJ2-7	CASGLVYEQYF	TGTGCTAGTGGTTTGGTCTACGAGCAGTACTTC
TRBD1	.	TRBV27	TRBJ2-1	CASSLLTGGNEQFF	TGTGCCAGCAGTCTCTTGACAGGGGGCAATGAGCAGTTCTTC
.	.	TRBV9	TRBJ2-7	CASSRAYEQYF	TGTGCCAGCAGCAGAGCCTACGAGCAGTACTTC
.	.	TRBV7-9	TRBJ1-5	CASSPTTVVGLNQPQHF	TGTGCCAGCAGCCCCACCACCGTTGTGGGTCTCAATCAGCCCCAGCATTTT
.	few	TRBV30	TRBJ1-5	CAWSVVGGNQPQHF	TGTGCCTGGAGTGTAGTTGGGGGAAATCAGCCCCAGCATTTT
.	few	TRBV28	TRBJ1-2	CASSLNRHGYTF	TGTGCCAGCAGTTTGAACAGGCATGGCTACACCTTC
TRBD1	once	TRBV5-4	TRBJ1-2	CAVGQGNYGYTF	TGTGCCGTGGGACAGGGTAACTATGGCTACACCTTC
.	.	TRBV7-7	TRBJ2-1	CASSFDNYNEQFF	TGTGCTAGCAGCTTTGACAACTACAATGAGCAGTTCTTC
TRBD1	.	TRBV7-2	TRBJ2-7	CASSFGQGPFYEQYF	TGTGCCAGCAGCTTCGGACAGGGACCCTTCTACGAGCAGTACTTC
TRBD2	.	TRBV30	TRBJ2-7	CAWNILWEGIYEQYF	TGTGCCTGGAACATTCTATGGGAGGGGATCTACGAGCAGTACTTC
.	.	TRBV7-2	TRBJ2-5	CASSFSGPPGETQYF	TGTGCCAGCAGCTTTTCGGGACCCCCTGGGGAGACCCAGTACTTC
.	once	TRBV6-5	TRBJ1-5	CASSSSTGYVGQPQHF	TGTGCCAGCAGTTCAAGTACAGGGTATGTGGGTCAGCCCCAGCATTTT
.	.	TRBV29-1	TRBJ1-1	CSVTGQMNTEAFF	TGCAGCGTTACCGGACAGATGAACACTGAAGCTTTCTTT
.	.	TRBV5-4	TRBJ1-1	CASSFGRNTEAFF	TGTGCCAGCAGCTTCGGCCGGAACACTGAAGCTTTCTTT
TRBD2	.	TRBV5-1	TRBJ2-2	CASIVGTTNTGELFF	TGCGCCAGCATCGTCGGGACTACGAACACCGGGGAGCTGTTTTTT
.	few	TRBV28	TRBJ2-7	CASSLHFGGTPTF	TGTGCCAGCAGTCTTCACTTTGGGGGGACCCCAACCTTC
.	.	TRBV19	TRBJ2-7	CASSIDFGTSSYEQYF	TGTGCCAGTAGTATAGATTTCGGGACATCCTCTTACGAGCAGTACTTC
TRBD2	.	TRBV27	TRBJ2-1	CASRRLANAYNEQFF	TGTGCCAGCAGGCGACTAGCGAACGCCTACAATGAGCAGTTCTTC
.	few	TRBV7-9	TRBJ1-5	CASSSTTGTGNQPQHF	TGTGCCAGCAGCTCAACTACCGGGACGGGCAATCAGCCCCAGCATTTT
TRBD2	.	TRBV28	TRBJ2-7	CASSPETSVNEQYF	TGTGCCAGCAGTCCCGAGACTAGCGTTAACGAGCAGTACTTC
.	.	TRBV19	TRBJ1-4	CASSINFGVVGEKLFF	TGTGCCAGTAGTATAAATTTCGGGGTAGTAGGTGAAAAACTGTTTTTT